Presented here are 27 T cell receptor beta chains from one specimen sequenced in a study of blood T cell repertoires in COVID-19. Clones were sequenced by immunoSEQ multiplex PCR, and TCRdb holds only the in-frame ones, with some missing. The sample shows a few hundred thousand clones, around 90% of them seen only once. The sequencing sample was made of PBMCs or T cells enriched from blood (not recorded which). All receptors derive from a woman between 18 and 30 years old who had recovered from COVID-19.

The chain employs TRBV28 and TRBJ1-5, with a possible D match to TRBD1 (6 bases). The CDR3 has 15 amino acids. V lost 7 bases, J lost 0 bases, and 13 bases lay in between. Germline values: CDR1 MDHEN, CDR2 SYDVKM. CDR3 in DNA: TGTGCCAGCACCCCAGGACAGTATAGCAATCAGCCCCAGCATTTT. Translation: CASTPGQYSNQPQHF. Variable domain in full (rest from reference TRBV28 and TRBJ1-5): DVKVTQSSRYLVKRTGEKVFLECVQDMDHENMFWYRQDPGLGLRLIYFSYDVKMKEKGDIPEGYSVSREKKERFSLILESASTNQTSMYLCASTPGQYSNQPQHFGDGTRLSIL.

The chain couples TRBV30 to TRBJ1-2; 8 positions match TRBD1. From germline, CDR1 is GTSNPN and CDR2 SVGIG (reference sequence). J gave up 4 bases and V 0 bases, and 1 base lay outside the gene matches. The CDR3 runs to 13 residues. The CDR3 region is CAWSVQGAYGYTF. In DNA form, the CDR3 reads TGTGCCTGGAGTGTTCAGGGGGCCTATGGCTACACCTTC.

The rearrangement uses TRBV28 and TRBJ1-2; no reliable D call. The V gene lost 5 bases and the J gene lost 4 bases, with 11 bases spanning the gap. Germline loops: CDR1 MDHEN, CDR2 SYDVKM. The CDR3 loop spans 13 amino acids. CDR3 residues: CASSTQSLYGYTF. The CDR3 DNA reads TGTGCCAGCAGTACACAATCCCTCTATGGCTACACCTTC.

J is TRBJ1-2 and V is TRBV5-1; D gene unclear. The germline V gene has CDR1 SGHRS and CDR2 YFSETQ. This CDR3 comprises 15 residues. V lost 0 bases and J 8 bases, leaving 17 bases between the germline ends. CDR3 DNA: TGCGCCAGCAGCTTGGCCGGGATTACGGGTGTAGGCTACACCTTC. The encoded protein is CASSLAGITGVGYTF. Complete variable domain (other parts from reference TRBV5-1 and TRBJ1-2): KAGVTQTPRYLIKTRGQQVTLSCSPISGHRSVSWYQQTPGQGLQFLFEYFSETQRNKGNFPGRFSGRQFSNSRSEMNVSTLELGDSALYLCASSLAGITGVGYTFGSGTRLTVV.

The chain couples TRBV18 to TRBJ1-4; no clear D. Germline assignment: CDR1 KGHSH and CDR2 LQKENI. This CDR3 spans 14 amino acids. The ends were cut back, 0 bases at V and 5 bases at J, with 7 bases in the middle. Here the CDR3 reads CASSPPTYNEKLFF. CDR3 sequence (DNA): TGTGCCAGCTCACCACCCACCTACAATGAAAAACTGTTTTTT. Variable domain in full (rest from reference TRBV18 and TRBJ1-4): NAGVMQNPRHLVRRRGQEARLRCSPMKGHSHVYWYRQLPEEGLKFMVYLQKENIIDESGMPKERFSAEFPKEGPSILRIQQVVRGDSAAYFCASSPPTYNEKLFFGSGTQLSVL.

A single count supports this clone. The rearrangement links TRBV19 to TRBJ2-7, with 9 bases identical to TRBD2. The trim removed 6 bases at V and 2 bases at J, leaving 2 bases unmatched. This CDR3 has 13 residues. Germline-derived CDR1 and CDR2 are LNHDA and SQIVND (reference sequence). The CDR3 loop is CASRASGTYEQYF. The CDR3 coding sequence is TGTGCCAGTAGAGCTAGCGGGACCTACGAGCAGTACTTC.

The V gene is TRBV4-2, the J gene TRBJ1-2; the match to TRBD1 covers 11 bases. The germline V gene encodes CDR1 LGHNA and CDR2 YNFKEQ. Unmatched junction bases numbered 4, after V lost 1 base and J lost 3 bases. The CDR3 sequence is 16 residues long. CDR3 nucleotide sequence: TGTGCCAGCAGCCAAGTGGGACAGGGGGGGGACTATGGCTACACCTTC. Protein sequence: CASSQVGQGGDYGYTF.

This sequence joins TRBV18 and TRBJ1-1; TRBD1 aligns across 7 bases. Germline V lookup: CDR1 KGHSH, CDR2 LQKENI. This CDR3 spans 13 amino acids. Unmatched junction bases numbered 1, after V lost 3 bases and J lost 3 bases. CDR3 sequence reads: CASSPTGYTEAFF. The CDR3 DNA reads TGTGCCAGCTCACCGACAGGGTACACTGAAGCTTTCTTT. Using reference TRBV18 and TRBJ1-1 for the parts outside the CDR3, the full variable domain is NAGVMQNPRHLVRRRGQEARLRCSPMKGHSHVYWYRQLPEEGLKFMVYLQKENIIDESGMPKERFSAEFPKEGPSILRIQQVVRGDSAAYFCASSPTGYTEAFFGQGTRLTVV.

The rearrangement joins TRBV28 to TRBJ2-3, with TRBD2 as a possible D gene (7 bases). This CDR3 region has 16 residues. The V and J ends lost 1 base and 2 bases respectively, with 13 bases between them. CDR1 and CDR2 (germline): MDHEN, SYDVKM. CDR3 protein: CASSLSGRGATDTQYF. CDR3 nucleotides: TGTGCCAGCAGTTTATCGGGTCGGGGGGCCACAGATACGCAGTATTTT.

This chain joins TRBV9 and TRBJ2-5; 7 nucleotides align to TRBD2. The junction had 7 bases not matched to a gene; V was cut back by 0 bases and J by 2 bases. The germline gives CDR1 SGDLS, CDR2 YYNGEE. The length of the CDR3 is 16 residues. The CDR3 loop is CASSVASGAGQETQYF. The CDR3 region has the DNA TGTGCCAGCAGCGTAGCCTCGGGAGCGGGACAAGAGACCCAGTACTTC.

This chain uses TRBV11-2 with TRBJ2-5; 12 positions agree with TRBD2. The length of the CDR3 is 14 residues. J lost 2 bases, V lost 5 bases, and 0 bases had no gene match. Germline V gene sequence: CDR1 SGHAT, CDR2 FQNNGV. The CDR3 loop is CASSGTSGQETQYF. CDR3 sequence (DNA): TGTGCCAGCAGCGGGACTAGCGGGCAAGAGACCCAGTACTTC.

V gene TRBV5-5 combines with J gene TRBJ2-5, with 8 bases aligning to TRBD2. This CDR3 comprises 14 residues. J gave up 3 bases and V 3 bases, and 4 bases lay outside the gene matches. Germline loops: CDR1 SGHKS, CDR2 YYEKEE (reference sequence). CDR3: CASSSGTSEETQYF. The CDR3 bases are TGTGCCAGCAGCTCCGGGACTAGTGAAGAGACCCAGTACTTC.

This chain joins TRBV10-2 and TRBJ2-1, with D unclear. The CDR3 has 17 amino acids. V shed 7 bases and J shed 6 bases, with 25 bases lying between them. Germline CDR1 is WSHSY and CDR2 is SAAADI. In DNA, the CDR3 is TGCGCCAGCATCAGTTTCGCCGGGTCCCGTTCTCGCAATGAGCAGTTCTTC. Translating gives CASISFAGSRSRNEQFF.

The chain links TRBV12-3 or TRBV12-4 to TRBJ2-5, with D perhaps matching TRBD1 (6 bases). The CDR3 runs 13 residues. V was shortened by 6 bases and J by 4 bases, with 12 bases between the two germline ends. The CDR3 loop reads CASRPGTTETQYF. In nucleotides, the CDR3 is TGTGCCAGCAGACCCGGGACAACAGAGACCCAGTACTTC.

This rearrangement joins TRBV28 to TRBJ2-5; TRBD2 might be the D (5 bases). Germline V gives CDR1 MDHEN, CDR2 SYDVKM. The CDR3 has 14 residues. The V end lost 4 bases, the J end lost 6 bases, and 15 bases lay between the germline ends. CDR3 in amino acids: CASSSGRTLQTQYF. The CDR3 nucleotides are TGTGCCAGCAGTTCAGGCAGGACTCTACAGACCCAGTACTTC.

The rearrangement joins TRBV5-1 to TRBJ2-3, with D tentatively TRBD1 (6 bases). This CDR3 contains 15 residues. With 0 bases removed from V and 4 bases from J, the gap between germline ends came to 12 bases. The germline gives CDR1 SGHRS, CDR2 YFSETQ. The CDR3 sequence: CASSLAGDGADTQYF. The CDR3 DNA sequence: TGCGCCAGCAGCTTGGCAGGGGATGGGGCAGATACGCAGTATTTT.

This clone was detected once. This sequence joins TRBV7-3 and TRBJ2-2; 11 bases are shared with TRBD2. V gave up 1 base and J gave up 5 bases; unmatched junction bases: 6. Germline CDR1 SGHTA, CDR2 FQGTGA. This CDR3 has 17 amino acids. CDR3 loop: CASSLRASGRSTGELFF. The CDR3 coding sequence is TGTGCCAGCAGCTTAAGGGCTAGCGGGAGGTCAACCGGGGAGCTGTTTTTT. The complete variable domain, with remaining parts taken from reference TRBV7-3 and TRBJ2-2, reads GAGVSQTPSNKVTEKGKYVELRCDPISGHTALYWYRQSLGQGPEFLIYFQGTGAADDSGLPNDRFFAVRPEGSVSTLKIQRTERGDSAVYLCASSLRASGRSTGELFFGEGSRLTVL.

V is TRBV6-2 or TRBV6-3 and J is TRBJ2-1; TRBD1 is a possible D gene (6 bases). The V end lost 4 bases, the J end lost 0 bases, and 19 bases lay between the germline ends. This CDR3 is 18 amino acids long. Germline-derived CDR1 and CDR2 are MNHEY and SVGEGT. DNA of the CDR3: TGTGCCAGCAGTTCCCCCTTCACTACAGGGTTCTCCTACAATGAGCAGTTCTTC. Its translation is CASSSPFTTGFSYNEQFF.

The chain combines TRBV7-8 with TRBJ1-2; 7 bases are shared with TRBD1. The V and J ends lost 1 base and 0 bases, in that order; junction bases with no gene match: 2. The germline CDR1 and CDR2 sequences are SGHVS and FQNEAQ. The CDR3 has 15 amino acids. CDR3 in DNA: TGTGCCAGCAGCTTAGGACAGGGCCCTAACTATGGCTACACCTTC. Its translation: CASSLGQGPNYGYTF.

This chain connects TRBV7-3 to TRBJ1-2, with TRBD1 matching over 9 bases. Germline values: CDR1 SGHTA, CDR2 FQGTGA. The CDR3 is 13 amino acids. Germline trimming cut 4 bases from V and 8 bases from J; bases unmatched to any gene: 5. The CDR3: CASSSDRGRGYTF. The CDR3 DNA follows: TGTGCCAGCAGCTCGGACAGGGGAAGGGGCTACACCTTC.

This chain links TRBV2 with TRBJ1-2; 8 bases fit TRBD1. Germline V CDR1 and CDR2: SNHLY, FYNNEI. The CDR3 spans 13 residues. The V segment lost 7 bases and the J segment 7 bases; nucleotides outside the gene matches: 8. CDR3 region: CASTRTGMRGYTF. As DNA, the CDR3 is TGTGCCAGCACCCGGACAGGGATGCGTGGCTACACCTTC.

This clone was counted only a few times. This chain links TRBV11-2 with TRBJ2-2, with D perhaps matching TRBD2 (5 bases). Germline V lookup: CDR1 SGHAT, CDR2 FQNNGV. Trimming took off 5 bases at V and 3 bases at J, with 7 bases between the two ends. The CDR3 is 13 amino acids. CDR3 residues: CASSPGYTGELFF. The CDR3 DNA sequence: TGTGCCAGCAGCCCGGGGTACACCGGGGAGCTGTTTTTT.

The rearrangement uses TRBV9 and TRBJ2-2; 8 nucleotides align to TRBD1. Germline CDR1 and CDR2: SGDLS and YYNGEE. V lost 5 bases and J lost 8; bases outside the gene matches: 8. CDR3 length equals 14 residues. CDR3 DNA: TGTGCCAGCAGAATAGGACAGGGAGAGGGGGAGCTGTTTTTT. Its protein product is CASRIGQGEGELFF.

V is TRBV27 and J is TRBJ2-2, with 11 bases identical to TRBD1. J was trimmed by 5 bases and V by 5 bases; bases with no gene match: 4. Germline CDR1 is MNHEY and CDR2 is SMNVEV (reference sequence). The CDR3 runs 15 residues. Here the CDR3 reads CASSRTGGRTGELFF. In DNA form, the CDR3 reads TGTGCCAGCAGTCGGACAGGGGGCAGAACCGGGGAGCTGTTTTTT.

The chain joins TRBV3-1 (or the pseudogene TRBV3-2) to TRBJ2-1, with D unclear. CDR1 is LGHDT and CDR2 is YNNKEL in the germline V gene (reference sequence). Trimming removed 0 bases from V and 9 bases from J, with 9 bases in between. This CDR3 region has 13 residues. The CDR3 is CASSQDLVSEQFF. CDR3 bases: TGTGCCAGCAGCCAAGATCTTGTGAGTGAGCAGTTCTTC.

The chain combines TRBV9 with TRBJ1-1, with D hard to call. The ends were cut back, 0 bases at V and 5 bases at J, with 8 bases in the middle. Per the germline V gene, CDR1 is SGDLS and CDR2 is YYNGEE. This CDR3 spans 13 amino acids. The CDR3 DNA is TGTGCCAGCAGCGTAGGTAGCGGAACTGAAGCTTTCTTT. It yields the protein CASSVGSGTEAFF. The full variable domain, with the rest looked up from reference TRBV9 and TRBJ1-1, is DSGVTQTPKHLITATGQRVTLRCSPRSGDLSVYWYQQSLDQGLQFLIQYYNGEERAKGNILERFSAQQFPDLHSELNLSSLELGDSALYFCASSVGSGTEAFFGQGTRLTVV.

The chain links TRBV10-3 to TRBJ2-1, with 16 bases aligning to TRBD2. This CDR3 comprises 17 residues. Germline V CDR1 and CDR2: ENHRY, SYGVKD. V shed 4 bases, J shed 9 bases, and the junction held 9 bases outside the gene matches. The CDR3 here is CAISAGGLAGGLGEQFF. The CDR3 DNA is TGTGCCATCAGTGCAGGGGGACTAGCGGGAGGGCTCGGTGAGCAGTTCTTC.